The sequence of this TCR beta chain was determined in a study of OX40 agonist ivuxolimab in advanced cancers. Study-level information: Mean age about 60 years, range 23 to 79; approximately 80% male.

Turning to this clone: Its antigen is undetermined.

This table comes from immunoSEQ multiplex PCR, and its TCRdb copy is limited to in-frame clones, with some not included. The sample yields about 40,000 clones, approximately 88% seen once. The CDR3 sequence is 14 residues long. V lost 4 bases and J lost 6, with 16 bases in between. The germline V gene has CDR1 SGHVS and CDR2 FNYEAQ. Study-level points and caveats: In general, CD8+ T cells held more expanded clones than CD4+ did, on average. Low normalized T-cell clonal expansion was additionally recorded for some nonresponders.

Sequences were derived from CD4+ or CD8+ T cells sorted from blood, sampled in a trial of the OX40 agonist ivuxolimab. The receptor was isolated from an adult with an advanced solid tumor such as melanoma, head and neck, liver or kidney cancer. The chain uses TRBV7-6 and TRBJ2-7; TRBD2 is a possible D gene (5 bases). This CDR3 is CASSSLRGLREQYF. CDR3 in DNA: TGTGCCAGCAGCTCCCTCCGGGGTCTCCGCGAGCAGTACTTC.